The 21 T cell receptor beta chains below all came from one sample that was sequenced in a study of cytomegalovirus exposure and HLA in healthy donors. Use of 60 Vbeta and 13 Jbeta primers characterized the PCR. Some clones are missing from TCRdb's copy, which holds only in-frame ones; the method was immunoSEQ multiplex PCR. The sample records under 200,000 clones, 68% being singletons. Input material: PBMCs. All receptors derive from a man over 45 in good health and CMV-seronegative.

V gene TRBV19 combines with J gene TRBJ1-1; maybe TRBD1 (6 bases). The CDR3 has 13 amino acids. V dropped 6 bases and J dropped 1 base, with 9 bases sitting between them. Germline assignment: CDR1 LNHDA and CDR2 SQIVND (reference sequence). The CDR3 nucleotides read TGTGCCAGTAGCCTAGGGGGGAACACTGAAGCTTTCTTT. Encoded protein: CASSLGGNTEAFF.

This rearrangement joins TRBV5-1 to TRBJ1-1, with TRBD1 matching 10 bases. The length of the CDR3 is 17 residues. Germline V lookup: CDR1 SGHRS, CDR2 YFSETQ. The V gene end was trimmed by 4 bases and the J gene end by 3 bases; junction bases not matched to a gene: 12. In nucleotides, the CDR3 is TGCGCCAGCAGCCTTATGACAGGGGGCCCTAGGGACACTGAAGCTTTCTTT. It yields the protein CASSLMTGGPRDTEAFF.

The chain combines TRBV11-3 with TRBJ2-1; D gene uncertain. The CDR3 has 14 residues. Between the trimmed V and J ends, which lost 0 bases and 3 bases, there was a span of 6 bases. Germline V gene data show CDR1 as SGHNT and CDR2 as YENEEA. CDR3 loop: CASSLDPNYNEQFF. As DNA, the CDR3 is TGTGCCAGCAGCTTAGATCCCAACTACAATGAGCAGTTCTTC.

V gene TRBV7-2 combines with J gene TRBJ1-1, with D possibly being TRBD1 (6 bases). Germline loops: CDR1 SGHTA, CDR2 FQGNSA. This CDR3 has 13 amino acids. The V gene lost 1 base and the J gene lost 5 bases, with 8 bases spanning the gap. The CDR3 DNA sequence: TGTGCCAGCAGCTTAGGAGGGGGAACTGAAGCTTTCTTT. Its translation is CASSLGGGTEAFF.

CDR3 in amino acids: CASSTGGVGYTF. In DNA form, the CDR3 reads TGTGCCAGCAGTACAGGGGGCGTAGGCTACACCTTC. The chain is built from TRBV28 and TRBJ1-2; 9 bases align to TRBD1. The J segment lost 8 bases and the V segment lost 5 bases, leaving 3 bases of the junction unmatched. CDR3 length: 12 amino acids. Per germline, CDR1 MDHEN and CDR2 SYDVKM.

V gene TRBV6-5 combines with J gene TRBJ1-1, with 9 bases matching TRBD1. This CDR3 is 9 amino acids long. Germline V gene sequence: CDR1 MNHEY, CDR2 SVGAGI. The ends lost 10 bases at V and 10 bases at J; junction bases unmatched: 1. In DNA form, the CDR3 reads TGTGCCACGGGACAGGGAGCTTTCTTT. This gives the protein CATGQGAFF.

This chain links TRBV11-2 with TRBJ2-5; tentatively, D is TRBD2 (5 bases). Germline V gene lookup returns CDR1 SGHAT and CDR2 FQNNGV. Trimming cost V 2 bases and J 0 bases, with 16 bases left between them. The CDR3 consists of 17 residues. CDR3 in amino acids: CASSLRSLATYQETQYF. The CDR3 nucleotides are TGTGCCAGCAGCTTAAGGTCCCTAGCTACGTACCAAGAGACCCAGTACTTC.

The rearrangement links TRBV27 to TRBJ1-3; TRBD1 is a possible D gene (5 bases). Germline CDR1 reads MNHEY; CDR2 reads SMNVEV (reference sequence). The CDR3 contains 16 residues. Deletions cut 2 bases from V and 0 bases from J, with 11 bases between. The CDR3 loop reads CASSLGPGISGNTIYF. The CDR3 DNA reads as TGTGCCAGCAGTTTAGGACCAGGGATCTCTGGAAACACCATATATTTT.

This clone showed up just a few times. J is TRBJ2-4 and V is TRBV5-1, with D hard to call. This CDR3 has 14 amino acids. The germline V gene encodes CDR1 SGHRS and CDR2 YFSETQ. V lost 0 bases, J lost 8 bases, and 12 bases lay in between. The CDR3 DNA reads TGCGCCAGCAGCTTGGAGGAGCCCTACGACATTCAGTACTTC. Amino acids: CASSLEEPYDIQYF.

The rearrangement links TRBV29-1 to TRBJ2-5, with no clear D. CDR1 and CDR2 (germline): SQVTM, ANQGSEA. The CDR3 has 10 residues. V dropped 2 bases and J dropped 5 bases, with 3 bases sitting between them. This CDR3 is CSVELETQYF. The CDR3 nucleotides read TGCAGCGTTGAACTGGAGACCCAGTACTTC.

This clone is a singleton in its sample. This sequence joins TRBV18 and TRBJ1-2, with TRBD1 matching 8 bases. After removal of 5 bases from V and 2 bases from J, the junction contained 7 bases not matched to a gene. This CDR3 spans 15 amino acids. Germline CDR1 and CDR2: KGHSH and LQKENI. In DNA, the CDR3 is TGTGCCAGCTCATGGTCGGACAGGGAAAACTATGGCTACACCTTC. It is translated as CASSWSDRENYGYTF.

This rearrangement joins TRBV18 to TRBJ1-6; D is unclear. This CDR3 comprises 14 residues. CDR1 and CDR2 (germline): KGHSH, LQKENI. Trimming left V 5 bases short and J 7 bases short, with 12 bases between. The CDR3 loop is CASSRSGSNSPLHF. CDR3 in DNA: TGTGCCAGCTCAAGGTCAGGCAGCAATTCACCCCTCCACTTT.

The chain is built from TRBV6-1 and TRBJ1-1; D call uncertain. This CDR3 comprises 13 residues. With 5 bases removed from V and 1 base from J, the gap between germline ends came to 8 bases. Germline loops: CDR1 MNHNS, CDR2 SASEGT. CDR3: CASSSQANTEAFF. The CDR3 DNA is TGTGCCAGCAGTTCTCAGGCGAACACTGAAGCTTTCTTT.

This chain joins TRBV7-9 and TRBJ1-6, with a tentative D call TRBD1 (5 bases). There are 15 residues in the CDR3. V was trimmed by 0 bases and J by 9 bases, leaving 12 bases between them. Germline loops: CDR1 SEHNR, CDR2 FQNEAQ (reference sequence). DNA of the CDR3: TGTGCCAGCAGCTTAGCGGGGGGAATAAGTTCACCCCTCCACTTT. Translation: CASSLAGGISSPLHF.

This clone was counted a few times. The chain joins TRBV5-1 to TRBJ2-4; D possibly corresponds to TRBD2 (5 bases). The CDR3 has 15 amino acids. Germline CDR1 and CDR2: SGHRS and YFSETQ. V was trimmed by 4 bases and J by 3 bases, leaving 14 bases between them. DNA for the CDR3: TGCGCCAGCAGCCGGCGCGAGGGCTACAAAAACATTCAGTACTTC. Protein product: CASSRREGYKNIQYF.

The V gene is TRBV27, the J gene TRBJ1-5; maybe TRBD1 (5 bases). The CDR3 is 13 residues long. V was cut by 2 bases and J by 5 bases, with 7 bases left in between. Germline values: CDR1 MNHEY, CDR2 SMNVEV (reference sequence). CDR3 DNA: TGTGCCAGCAGTTTAGACAGTTATCAGCCCCAGCATTTT. Protein product: CASSLDSYQPQHF.

The chain is built from TRBV6-5 and TRBJ1-1, with D unclear. V lost 2 bases and J lost 6, with 10 bases in between. In germline, CDR1 is MNHEY, CDR2 SVGAGI. This CDR3 is 13 amino acids long. CDR3 coding DNA: TGTGCCAGCAGTTACGAGGGCTTGTCTGAAGCTTTCTTT. Protein sequence: CASSYEGLSEAFF.

The CDR3 here is CASSLAQGTTDTQYF. The CDR3 nucleotides are TGTGCCAGCAGCTTAGCGCAAGGGACAACAGATACGCAGTATTTT. J is TRBJ2-3 and V is TRBV7-6; TRBD1 might be the D (6 bases). V was shortened by 0 bases and J by 3 bases, with 10 bases between the two germline ends. From germline, CDR1 is SGHVS and CDR2 FNYEAQ. This CDR3 region has 15 residues.

The chain combines TRBV18 with TRBJ1-1; the match to TRBD1 covers 8 bases. The CDR3 contains 12 residues. With 5 bases clipped from V and 6 bases from J, the junction kept 2 bases outside the gene matches. CDR1 is KGHSH and CDR2 is LQKENI in the germline V gene. Here the CDR3 DNA reads TGTGCCAGCTCAGACAGGGGCTCTGAAGCTTTCTTT. Its protein product is CASSDRGSEAFF. Together with reference TRBV18 and TRBJ1-1, the CDR3 gives the full variable domain: NAGVMQNPRHLVRRRGQEARLRCSPMKGHSHVYWYRQLPEEGLKFMVYLQKENIIDESGMPKERFSAEFPKEGPSILRIQQVVRGDSAAYFCASSDRGSEAFFGQGTRLTVV.

This clone was seen a handful of times. This rearrangement joins TRBV9 to TRBJ1-2, with a tentative D call TRBD1 (5 bases). Deletions cut 2 bases from V and 8 bases from J, with 10 bases between. This CDR3 has 12 residues. The germline V gene has CDR1 SGDLS and CDR2 YYNGEE. The CDR3 DNA reads TGTGCCAGCAGCGTGGCAGGGAGGGGCTACACCTTC. Protein sequence: CASSVAGRGYTF.

J is TRBJ2-7 and V is TRBV5-4, with TRBD1 matching over 7 bases. Germline V lookup: CDR1 SGHNT, CDR2 YYREEE (reference sequence). V was clipped by 4 bases and J by 6 bases; unmatched bases: 10. The CDR3 consists of 14 residues. The CDR3 loop is CASSRTGLPGEQYF. CDR3 sequence (DNA): TGTGCCAGCAGCCGGACAGGCCTCCCGGGCGAGCAGTACTTC.